Described below is a single T cell receptor (beta chain) sequence and its context. This clonotype was counted ten times or more. The target of this receptor is not known. Nothing much larger sits one base from this clone, and base qualities are not available. The sample originates from a study of Graves' ophthalmopathy and Graves' hyperthyroidism (dated by TCRdb to 2016 to 2019). For the study in its entirety: Peripheral blood was collected before any treatment was given, at the time of initial diagnosis. To tell Graves' ophthalmopathy apart from Graves' hyperthyroidism, and to predict which patients would progress to ophthalmopathy, the study relied on TCR beta repertoire signatures. In total, approximately 140 blood samples were TCR-sequenced: some 40 ophthalmopathy, some 80 hyperthyroidism and some 17 hyperthyroidism-to-ophthalmopathy patients. To explore V-J signatures that distinguish ophthalmopathy from hyperthyroidism, a discovery set of roughly 98 patients was enrolled, made up of 43 with ophthalmopathy and under 65 with stable hyperthyroidism. The independent validation cohort included 18 hyperthyroidism patients plus 17 patients who later progressed from hyperthyroidism to ophthalmopathy. T-cell repertoires of thyroid tissue and blood were compared in over 5 hyperthyroidism patients. Following sampling, methimazole starting at 30 mg daily was administered to hyperthyroidism patients, and high-dose intravenous methylprednisolone was administered to ophthalmopathy patients. For training and testing, the 100 or so patients in the discovery cohort were randomly divided in a 7:3 ratio. Broad study findings and their caveats: Sample size was not predetermined statistically, and investigators were not blinded to group allocation. Most expanded thyroid clonotypes with frequency above 0.001 were also detected in blood, suggesting blood repertoires may reflect the thyroid immune response. In cross-validation, the 13-signature model distinguished ophthalmopathy from stable hyperthyroidism with 87.88% sensitivity and roughly 84% specificity, while in the test set the corresponding values were about 79% and 69%. In validation, the model predicted ophthalmopathy progression with nearly 71% sensitivity and approximately 75% specificity; some twelve predicted patients were CT-confirmed with GO in a median of approximately six months.

TCR beta CDR3 regions were amplified from RNA transcripts for repertoire sequencing. The first round of RT-PCR was done with HTBI primers and the Qiagen OneStep RT-PCR kit, and was followed by a second round of multiplex PCR, then size selection and purification. The libraries underwent paired-end sequencing with 100 bp reads on an Illumina HiSeq2000. The authors processed their data as follows. SOAPnuke was used to process the reads, removing any read that contained adapters or uncalled bases, had a mean Phred below 15, or lacked an exact match to the constant primer or identifier. COPE v1.2.5 was used to merge high-quality paired reads. Unique nucleotide sequences were defined as clonotypes and aligned to IMGT TRB V, D and J references using MiTCR v1.1. The analysis was limited to V-J combinations with a frequency above 0.0001, which together covered roughly 99% of the repertoires. A TCR clonal expansion and chaos score per V-J combination was defined as the ratio of F50 clonal expansion to chaos observed in the TCRdist matrix. Welch's t-statistics and random forest were used to narrow the features down to more than 10 V-J combinations, which were then fed into a naive Bayes classifier. The Morisita-Horn index was used to measure how similar the thyroid and blood repertoires were. TCRdb reprocessed the public reads (quality trimming at Q25 with fastp, clone calling with MiXCR) and kept in-frame beta chains. Rows merge per CDR3 protein into single entries with the most common DNA and genes. The authors' filters were not applied to this entry. The sample table contains a few hundred thousand distinct CDR3 sequences; only one count was recorded for 15% of them. The ten largest clonotypes hold roughly 7% of the sample.

Hyperthyroidism was defined as stable when no progression to ophthalmopathy occurred within 18 months of follow-up. Hyperthyroidism patients were newly diagnosed, with disease duration under 2 months, and aged 18 to 65 years. Patients with other autoimmune diseases, uncontrolled infections, pregnancy or lactation were excluded from the study. Diagnosis relied on clinical symptoms, serum thyroxine, TRAb, thyroid ultrasound and orbital computed tomography. Using Ficoll-Paque density gradient centrifugation, PBMCs were isolated from 8.5 to 10 ml of fresh peripheral blood. Total RNA was extracted using Trizol reagent, and RNA quality was checked on an Agilent 2100 Bioanalyzer. Via the germline V gene, CDR1 is SQVTM and CDR2 ANQGSEA. V is pared back by 6 bases and J by 4 bases, with 12 bases lying between the germline termini. The CDR3 runs 12 residues from the cysteine to the phenylalanine. Left in the record is the CDR3 DNA by itself, 36 bases read in frame from the first base.

The chain is encoded by TRBV29-1 joined to TRBJ1-2, with the D gene uncertain. The sample consisted of peripheral blood. The TCR originated in a woman aged 18-35 years with stable Graves' hyperthyroidism. Donor details come from another sample of the same person, matched by shared clones. The CDR3 region reads CSVHLGGYGYTF. The nucleotide sequence is given as TGCAGCGTCCACTTGGGCGGCTATGGCTACACCTTC.